This TCR beta chain derives from a study of beta chain features in type 1 diabetes. V was clipped by 2 bases and J by 2 bases, with 11 bases between them. The V gene's germline CDR1 is SGDLS and CDR2 YYNGEE. CDR3 length equals 15 residues. cDNA synthesis used the whole RNA isolate, giving expressed TCRB sequences. Some clones are missing from TCRdb's copy, which holds only in-frame ones; the method was immunoSEQ multiplex PCR. The data contain 680,000 or so clones, about 14% of them singletons. As concerns this clone: The target antigen is unknown.

Regarding the study as a whole: Patients with Type 1 diabetes showed moderately but significantly shorter TCRB CDR3s in all four CD4+ subsets. Although PCR might favor shorter templates, it would do so equally in patients and controls.

Cell sorting via CD45RO/CCR7/CD25/CD127/CD95/CD27 was performed to obtain CD4+ naive, central memory, regulatory and stem cell-like memory cells. The sequence came from a man younger than 30 in good health. The material sequenced was naive CD4+ T cells from blood. The chain employs TRBV9 and TRBJ1-5; weak D call: TRBD1 (6 bases). This chain's CDR3 is CASSVSGEGNQPQHF. DNA of the CDR3: TGTGCCAGCAGCGTTTCAGGGGAAGGCAATCAGCCCCAGCATTTT.